This T cell receptor (beta chain) was profiled in a study of blood T cell repertoires in COVID-19 (dated by TCRdb to the early 2020s). Regarding the research as a whole: The collaborator samples originated in the United States, Italy and Spain and spanned the acute and convalescent phases of COVID-19. The material from the prospective study consisted of cDNA or gDNA derived from T cells, B-cell-depleted T cells, or PBMCs. Deeply sampled blood TCRbeta repertoires from subjects exposed to, actively infected with, or recovered from COVID-19 were included in the dataset. The repertoires were released in a freely available public database meant as a resource for research on the immune response to SARS-CoV-2. The samples were drawn from two sources: the first 160 participants of the ongoing ImmuneRACE study, and 950 to 1,500 subjects contributed by 6 global collaborators. Nearly every sample came with metadata listing a de-identified subject ID, COVID-19 status, age in years and sex. HLA class I and class II types, where available, came from metadata supplied by the sample provider rather than from assay-based typing. Study-level results and caveats: Clinical and demographic metadata were provided uncurated, with the amount varying by source and participant.

A note on this clone: Its antigen is currently not known. Base qualities are not recorded, but no much larger clone differs from it by a single base.

Whole blood was collected in K2EDTA tubes by collaborating institutions according to the institutions' own protocols. For TCRbeta analysis, collaborators shipped samples as frozen whole blood, isolated PBMCs, or DNA extracted from either of those sample types. The immunoSEQ Assay, a bias-controlled multiplex PCR, was used to amplify TCRbeta CDR3 regions from genomic DNA. The study's processing was this. Within the assay, amplification of reference gene primers was used to estimate how many nucleated cells each sample contained. Sequence reads were collapsed and filtered to measure the absolute abundance of every unique TCRbeta CDR3 rearrangement. For each sample, productive Simpson clonality was calculated as the square root of Simpson's diversity index across productive rearrangements. TCRdb limited this immuneACCESS table to in-frame rearrangements with V and J called. A share of clones is missing; checked studies link under half to unresolved V genes, and the rest is unexplained. Clonal size and the V and J genes are those of that table, whereas D and trimming came from the DNA. This sample has around 100,000 clones in its table, and about 86% of those were observed once. Of the sample, 15% falls within the top ten clones.

The sequence was obtained from a human donor in a cohort sampled during active COVID-19. Sequencing was performed on peripheral blood.

The CDR3 here reads CASSLVAGDYEQYF. Here is the DNA: TGTGCCAGCAGTTTAGTTGCAGGGGACTACGAGCAGTACTTC. Recombination joined TRBV28 with TRBJ2-7; TRBD1 could be the D gene, as 6 bases match. From a lookup of the germline V gene, CDR1 and CDR2 are MDHEN and SYDVKM. From the cysteine up to the phenylalanine, the CDR3 has a length of 14 residues. Only CDR3 DNA is held: 42 bases, read in frame from base 1. A distance of 11 bases separates the germline ends of V and J, which lose 2 bases and 3 bases respectively.